This TCR beta chain was sequenced in a study of human T cells and chemical hapten exposure. Across the whole study: An approximately 2 cm by approximately 2 cm inner upper arm patch received 2% DPC for sensitization. Diphenylcyclopropenone was administered weekly to the scalp of patients throughout the roughly 25-week study. Among samples, TCR yields varied mainly because of small differences in pooled library volume.

Germline lookup yields CDR1 LGHNA and CDR2 YNFKEQ. The CDR3 has 15 residues. V was pared by 3 bases and J by 4 bases, with 12 bases between. The library put unique molecular identifiers onto individual cDNA molecules. TCRdb re-called the RACE reads with MiXCR, one entry per CDR3 protein. The table lists tens of thousands of distinct CDR3 sequences, about a tenth of them singletons. Time point noted: patch test 1, 2 weeks after DPC sensitization. Treatment described: therapeutic diphenylcyclopropenone sensitization with weekly scalp DPC. The gene calls are TRBV4-2 and TRBJ2-2; D is ambiguous. This receptor was taken from a woman between 50 and 59 years old with alopecia areata. Some clones in this sample may be carry-over from other donors' samples. The sequencing used whole blood, collected in connection with sensitization to the hapten diphenylcyclopropenone (DPC). CDR3 DNA: TGTGCCAGCAGCCAGGGAACTCTCCGCACCGGGGAGCTGTTTTTT. Translating it yields CASSQGTLRTGELFF.